This T cell receptor beta chain was found in a study of Graves' ophthalmopathy and Graves' hyperthyroidism. CDR3 size: 13 residues. Deletions cut 3 bases from V and 4 bases from J, with 9 bases between. Germline assignment: CDR1 SGHVS and CDR2 FQNEAQ. Amplification of TCR beta CDR3 regions used RNA transcripts. Second-round multiplex PCR followed a first-round RT-PCR using HTBI primers. Each CDR3 protein is one row after TCRdb ran MiXCR on the multiplex PCR reads. Of approximately 410,000 distinct CDR3 sequences in the sample, 15% were seen once. This clonotype was seen many times. The chain recombines TRBV7-8 with TRBJ2-5; D call uncertain. This TCR derives from a young woman with stable Graves' hyperthyroidism. Input material: peripheral blood. The CDR3 sequence: CASSFKFGETQYF. The CDR3 DNA follows: TGTGCCAGCAGCTTTAAATTCGGAGAGACCCAGTACTTC. The variable domain in full, completed from reference TRBV7-8 and TRBJ2-5, reads GAGVSQSPRYKVAKRGQDVALRCDPISGHVSLFWYQQALGQGPEFLTYFQNEAQLDKSGLPSDRFFAERPEGSVSTLKIQRTQQEDSAVYLCASSFKFGETQYFGPGTRLLVL.